The T cell receptor (beta chain) under discussion was sequenced for a study of T cell repertoires in cytomegalovirus infection. Regarding this clonotype: Its antigen is still unknown.

The ends were cut back, 2 bases at V and 0 bases at J, with 11 bases in the middle. This CDR3 comprises 16 residues. The germline V gene has CDR1 SQVTM and CDR2 ANQGSEA. TCRdb processed the reads anew with MiXCR; each CDR3 protein has one entry. Of approximately 990,000 distinct CDR3 sequences listed, approximately 31% are singletons. Study results and limitations: Predominance within the ex vivo response was attributable to HLA-C-restricted CMV-specific TCR beta clonotypes.

The TCR comes from a human donor in good health (CMV status not recorded). Some clones in this sample may be carry-over from other donors' samples. The chain links TRBV29-1 to TRBJ2-6; no reliable D call. The sample was cultured CD8+ T cells from PBMCs, taken from culture after CMV antigen stimulation. CDR3 in amino acids: CSVEPWDFSGANVLTF. In DNA, the CDR3 is TGCAGCGTTGAACCCTGGGATTTCTCTGGGGCCAACGTCCTGACTTTC.